These 9 T cell receptor beta chains were sequenced from one sample in a study of T-cell reconstitution after alpha-beta-depleted transplantation in children. Unique molecular identifiers featured in how the TCRbeta library was prepared. MiXCR, applied by TCRdb to the PCR reads, yields one record per CDR3 protein. The sample has 180,000 or so distinct CDR3 sequences; 6.3% are singletons. The sample consisted of PBMCs, taken before TCRalphabeta/CD19-depleted stem cell transplant. The receptors here all came from a girl under two years old with combined immunodeficiency, due to receive a stem cell transplant.

This clonotype was picked up many times. The V gene is TRBV20-1, the J gene TRBJ2-4, with TRBD1 identical over 9 bases. Germline V gene data show CDR1 as DFQATT and CDR2 as SNEGSKA (reference sequence). This CDR3 has 13 residues. V shed 4 bases and J 7 bases; nucleotides not matched to a gene: 5. This chain's CDR3 is CSATGQGGNIQYF. The CDR3 DNA reads as TGCAGTGCTACGGGACAGGGAGGGAACATTCAGTACTTC.

This clonotype was seen ten or more times. The chain carries TRBV6-1 and TRBJ2-7; the match to TRBD1 covers 7 bases. V gave up 6 bases and J gave up 5 bases; unmatched junction bases: 13. The CDR3 is made up of 15 amino acids. Germline V gene sequence: CDR1 MNHNS, CDR2 SASEGT. CDR3 in DNA: TGTGCCAGCAGCCCTTACGGAAGAGACAGGGACGAGCAGTACTTC. Its translation is CASSPYGRDRDEQYF.

The table lists this clonotype with many counts. The chain employs TRBV20-1 and TRBJ2-1, with unresolved D. This CDR3 has 10 amino acids. The V gene lost 3 bases and the J gene lost 8 bases, with 5 bases spanning the gap. Looked up from germline, CDR1 is DFQATT and CDR2 is SNEGSKA (reference sequence). The CDR3 DNA sequence: TGCAGTGCTAGGATAGATGAGCAGTTCTTC. Translated: CSARIDEQFF.

This clonotype was seen ten or more times. The rearrangement uses TRBV3-1 and TRBJ1-3; D might be TRBD1 (6 bases). V was clipped by 6 bases and J by 2 bases, with 11 bases between them. CDR1 and CDR2 from the germline V gene are LGHDT and YNNKEL (reference sequence). This CDR3 is built from 14 residues. In DNA form, the CDR3 reads TGTGCCAGCAGTCCAGGGGTCACTGGAAACACCATATATTTT. Translated: CASSPGVTGNTIYF.

The sample holds a few counts of this clonotype. CDR3 in amino acids: CASSADRAREQYF. The CDR3 bases are TGTGCCAGCAGCGCGGACAGGGCGAGAGAGCAGTACTTC. The V and J genes are TRBV7-9 and TRBJ2-7, with 8 bases matching TRBD1. Germline V gene lookup returns CDR1 SEHNR and CDR2 FQNEAQ (reference sequence). The CDR3 runs to 13 residues. The J segment lost 7 bases and the V segment lost 5 bases, leaving 7 bases of the junction unmatched.

The table lists this clonotype with many counts. J is TRBJ2-1 and V is TRBV13; TRBD2 matches 8 bases. Germline assignment: CDR1 PRHDT and CDR2 FYEKMQ (reference sequence). The CDR3 sequence is 16 residues long. Unmatched junction bases numbered 9, after V lost 1 base and J lost 7 bases. CDR3 loop: CASSLEAGARGNEQFF. CDR3 bases: TGTGCCAGCAGCTTAGAAGCGGGAGCCCGAGGAAATGAGCAGTTCTTC.

This clonotype was picked up many times. V gene TRBV20-1 combines with J gene TRBJ2-1, with 12 bases aligning to TRBD1. V dropped 0 bases and J dropped 7; count of bases not matched to a gene: 7. The CDR3 is 16 amino acids. Looked up from germline, CDR1 is DFQATT and CDR2 is SNEGSKA (reference sequence). CDR3 bases: TGCAGTGCTAGAGATCCTAGGGACAGGGGGCGGAATGAGCAGTTCTTC. This sequence encodes CSARDPRDRGRNEQFF.

Of note for this clonotype: A read error may be the cause here, since a much bigger clone is one base away. The rearrangement links TRBV5-1 to TRBJ2-1; possibly TRBD1 or TRBD2 for D (5 bases each). Germline CDR1 SGHRS, CDR2 YFSETQ. The CDR3 length is 12 residues. Trimming cost V 5 bases and J 7 bases, with 10 bases left between them. This CDR3 reads CASRVEGNEQFF. CDR3 nucleotides: TGCGCCAGCAGGGTTGAGGGGAATGAGCAGTTCTTC.

The rearrangement joins TRBV20-1 to TRBJ1-5; D uncertain. This CDR3 comprises 20 residues. Trimming took off 3 bases at V and 4 bases at J, with 31 bases between the two ends. Per the germline V gene, CDR1 is DFQATT and CDR2 is SNEGSKA (reference sequence). DNA for the CDR3: TGCAGTGCTAGCGCGCGGGAGCGGGAAATGTATGACTATGGAAATCAGCCCCAGCATTTT. This encodes CSASAREREMYDYGNQPQHF.